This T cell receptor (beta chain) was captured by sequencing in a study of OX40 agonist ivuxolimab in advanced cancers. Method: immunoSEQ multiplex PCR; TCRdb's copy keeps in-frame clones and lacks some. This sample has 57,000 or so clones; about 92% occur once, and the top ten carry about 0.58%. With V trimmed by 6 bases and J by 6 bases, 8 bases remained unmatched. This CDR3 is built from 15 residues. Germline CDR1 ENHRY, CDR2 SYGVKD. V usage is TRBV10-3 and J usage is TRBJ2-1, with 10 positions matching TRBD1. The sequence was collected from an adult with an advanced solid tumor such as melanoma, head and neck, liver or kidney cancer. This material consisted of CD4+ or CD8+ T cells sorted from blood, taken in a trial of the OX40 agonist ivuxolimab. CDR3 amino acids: CAIRPSGTGVNEQFF. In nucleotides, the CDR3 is TGTGCCATCAGGCCCTCCGGGACAGGGGTCAATGAGCAGTTCTTC.